This T cell receptor beta chain was observed in a study of shared clonotypes between healthy human individuals. The V end lost 4 bases, the J end lost 3 bases, and 11 bases lay between the germline ends. The CDR3 sequence is 13 residues long. Per the germline V gene, CDR1 is SGHDT and CDR2 is YYEEEE. Regarding this clone: Its target is not known. Different DNA sequences within this sample yield the same CDR3.

Whole-study results and caveats: Though the depth was large, rarefaction showed that sorted-subset sequencing was incomplete. Limitation of the genetic and exposure-history diversity represented came from the few donors. Among donors, sharing of clonotypes was expected to be affected by sequencing depth.

At the deep level, the assay was run. Method: immunoSEQ multiplex PCR; TCRdb's copy keeps in-frame clones and lacks some. There are 850,000 to 1,200,000 clones in the sample; about 75% occur only once, and about 1.5% lies in the top ten. Sequencing was done on a sample of memory CD4+ T cells sorted from blood. Subset of the sample: CD45RA-negative fraction. The V call is TRBV5-6, the J call TRBJ2-7, with a weak D call TRBD2 (6 bases). The origin of this receptor is a man aged 18-30 years in good health. The CDR3 sequence is CASSPGLSYEQYF. DNA for the CDR3: TGTGCCAGCAGCCCGGGACTCAGCTACGAGCAGTACTTC.